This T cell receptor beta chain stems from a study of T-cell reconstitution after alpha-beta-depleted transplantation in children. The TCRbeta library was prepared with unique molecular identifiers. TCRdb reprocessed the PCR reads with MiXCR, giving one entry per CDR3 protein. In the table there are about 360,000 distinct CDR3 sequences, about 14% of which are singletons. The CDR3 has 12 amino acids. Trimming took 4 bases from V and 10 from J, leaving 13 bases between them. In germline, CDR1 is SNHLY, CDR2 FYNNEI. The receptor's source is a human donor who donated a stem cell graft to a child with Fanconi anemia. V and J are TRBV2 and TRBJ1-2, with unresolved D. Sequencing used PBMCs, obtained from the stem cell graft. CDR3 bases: TGTGCCAGCAGTGGATCAGCCCTATTCTACACCTTC. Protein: CASSGSALFYTF.